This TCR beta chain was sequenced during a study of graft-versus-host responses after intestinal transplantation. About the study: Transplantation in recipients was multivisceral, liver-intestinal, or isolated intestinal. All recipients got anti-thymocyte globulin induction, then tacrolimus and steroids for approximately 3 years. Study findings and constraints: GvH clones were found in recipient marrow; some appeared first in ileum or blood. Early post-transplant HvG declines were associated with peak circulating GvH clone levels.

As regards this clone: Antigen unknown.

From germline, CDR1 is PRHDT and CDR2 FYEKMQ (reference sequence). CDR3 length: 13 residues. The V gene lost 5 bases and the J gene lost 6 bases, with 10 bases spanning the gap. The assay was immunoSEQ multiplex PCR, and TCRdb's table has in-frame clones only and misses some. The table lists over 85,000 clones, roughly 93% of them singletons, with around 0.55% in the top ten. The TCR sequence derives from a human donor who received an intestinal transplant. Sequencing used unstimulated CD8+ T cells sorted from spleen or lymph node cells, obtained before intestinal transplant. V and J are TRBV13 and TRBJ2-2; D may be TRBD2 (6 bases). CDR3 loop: CASSPAGSGELFF. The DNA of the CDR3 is TGTGCCAGCAGCCCCGCGGGGTCCGGGGAGCTGTTTTTT.